One and the same sample provided the 19 T cell receptor beta chains below, sequenced in a study of cytomegalovirus exposure and HLA in healthy donors. In the PCR, 60 Vbeta and 13 Jbeta primers were used. TCRdb's table, derived via immunoSEQ multiplex PCR, lists solely in-frame clones and lacks some. The sample lists more than 95,000 clones, over 70% occurring once. The specimen was PBMCs. These receptors were collected from a man between 18 and 35 years old in good health and CMV-seropositive.

The chain joins TRBV7-9 to TRBJ1-1, with D possibly TRBD1 on 6 matching bases. Trimming cost V 2 bases and J 9 bases, with 19 bases left between them. Germline lookup yields CDR1 SEHNR and CDR2 FQNEAQ (reference sequence). The CDR3 contains 15 residues. DNA of the CDR3: TGTGCCAGCAGCTTAATCGCCAGGGGCTTCAATCAAGCTTTCTTT. Translation gives CASSLIARGFNQAFF.

CDR3 residues: CASSLGRGLGYGYTF. CDR3 DNA sequence: TGTGCCAGCAGCTTGGGAAGGGGGCTAGGGTATGGCTACACCTTC. V usage is TRBV5-4 and J usage is TRBJ1-2, with 7 nucleotides matching TRBD1. The ends lost 0 bases at V and 5 bases at J; junction bases unmatched: 7. The CDR3 loop spans 15 amino acids. Germline V lookup: CDR1 SGHNT, CDR2 YYREEE (reference sequence).

The V gene is TRBV18, the J gene TRBJ2-3; 8 positions match TRBD1. J was trimmed by 2 bases and V by 0 bases; bases with no gene match: 13. The germline V gene has CDR1 KGHSH and CDR2 LQKENI. This CDR3 contains 19 residues. CDR3 in DNA: TGTGCCAGCTCACCACCATCTTTAGGACAGGGACAAATCACAGATACGCAGTATTTT. This sequence encodes CASSPPSLGQGQITDTQYF.

The chain carries TRBV5-5 and TRBJ2-7; 8 bases map to TRBD1. V was clipped by 8 bases and J by 5 bases; unmatched bases: 6. Germline V gene sequence: CDR1 SGHKS, CDR2 YYEKEE (reference sequence). The CDR3 covers 12 residues. CDR3 sequence: CASRQGTDEQYF. The DNA for the CDR3 is TGTGCCAGTCGACAGGGGACAGACGAGCAGTACTTC.

The chain couples TRBV30 to TRBJ1-1; D is perhaps TRBD1 (5 bases). The CDR3 extends over 11 amino acids. Looked up from germline, CDR1 is GTSNPN and CDR2 is SVGIG (reference sequence). Trimming cost V 8 bases and J 7 bases, with 14 bases left between them. The CDR3 DNA reads as TGTGCCCGCTGGCAGGGTGGTGAAGCTTTCTTT. Protein sequence: CARWQGGEAFF.

This chain uses TRBV11-2 with TRBJ2-7, with D maybe TRBD2 (5 bases). CDR3 length equals 16 residues. V dropped 1 base and J dropped 7 bases, with 20 bases sitting between them. Germline CDR1 is SGHAT and CDR2 is FQNNGV. CDR3 protein: CASSLVGRTASREQYF. The CDR3 coding sequence is TGTGCCAGCAGCTTAGTGGGCAGGACTGCCTCTAGGGAGCAGTACTTC.

The gene calls are TRBV7-9 and TRBJ1-2, with a weak D call TRBD1 (6 bases). The CDR3 is 14 residues long. Trimming took 5 bases from V and 4 from J, leaving 14 bases between them. CDR1 is SEHNR and CDR2 is FQNEAQ in the germline V gene (reference sequence). CDR3 sequence: CASSLGTRTYGYTF. The DNA for the CDR3 is TGTGCCAGCAGCCTCGGGACACGAACCTATGGCTACACCTTC.

The chain has TRBV6-5 and TRBJ1-2; the D gene is possibly TRBD1 (5 bases). CDR1 and CDR2 from the germline V gene are MNHEY and SVGAGI. Trimming took 5 bases from V and 8 from J, leaving 18 bases between them. The CDR3 runs to 14 residues. In DNA, the CDR3 is TGTGCCAGCAGTCTAACCGACAGCCTTGGAGGCTACACCTTC. Protein product: CASSLTDSLGGYTF.

V usage is TRBV4-3 and J usage is TRBJ2-3; 8 positions agree with TRBD2. CDR1 and CDR2 (germline): LGHNA, YSLEER. J was trimmed by 3 bases and V by 2 bases; bases with no gene match: 7. This CDR3 has 16 residues. The CDR3 bases are TGCGCCAGCAGCCAATTTTACAAGCGGGAGACAGATACGCAGTATTTT. It encodes CASSQFYKRETDTQYF.

On this clone: Mismatch with germline at one junction end may stem from a read error. Other nucleotide sequences from this sample produce the same CDR3. The chain recombines TRBV2 with TRBJ1-2, with TRBD1 matching 9 bases. This CDR3 comprises 16 residues. Germline lookup yields CDR1 SNHLY and CDR2 FYNNEI. The CDR3 nucleotides read TGCGCCAGCAGACACCGGGACAGGGATTCCCTTCGGGGCTACACCTTC. Its translation: CASRHRDRDSLRGYTF.

The sample holds one count of this clone. At one end the junction does not follow the germline gene, possibly because of a read error. V gene TRBV11-1 combines with J gene TRBJ2-7, with a tentative D call TRBD1 (5 bases). Germline assignment: CDR1 SGHAT and CDR2 FQDESV (reference sequence). There are 13 residues in the CDR3. The DNA of the CDR3 is TGTGCCAGCAGCTTAGCTGACGGCCAGGGTATCGGCTTC. Protein product: CASSLADGQGIGF.

The chain recombines TRBV11-2 with TRBJ2-1; D unclear. The germline V and J ends were trimmed by 3 bases and 3 bases, with 6 bases remaining between them. The germline V gene encodes CDR1 SGHAT and CDR2 FQNNGV. This CDR3 contains 13 residues. The CDR3 bases are TGTGCCAGCAGCTTCGCAGGCTACAATGAGCAGTTCTTC. Translating gives CASSFAGYNEQFF.

The chain uses TRBV5-4 and TRBJ2-7; D is perhaps TRBD2 (5 bases). From germline, CDR1 is SGHNT and CDR2 YYREEE (reference sequence). V shed 0 bases and J shed 2 bases, with 12 bases lying between them. The CDR3 covers 15 residues. The CDR3 reads CASSLGTAVTYEQYF. The CDR3 DNA follows: TGTGCCAGCAGCTTGGGAACAGCGGTAACCTACGAGCAGTACTTC. Full variable domain (missing parts from reference TRBV5-4 and TRBJ2-7): ETGVTQSPTHLIKTRGQQVTLRCSSQSGHNTVSWYQQALGQGPQFIFQYYREEENGRGNFPPRFSGLQFPNYSSELNVNALELDDSALYLCASSLGTAVTYEQYFGPGTRLTVT.

V is TRBV27 and J is TRBJ2-7; perhaps TRBD2 as D (5 bases). The CDR3 sequence is 15 residues long. Germline values: CDR1 MNHEY, CDR2 SMNVEV (reference sequence). V gave up 6 bases and J gave up 3 bases, with 18 bases separating them. The CDR3 loop reads CASRARGGPGYEQYF. CDR3 coding DNA: TGTGCCAGCAGAGCACGAGGAGGCCCCGGCTACGAGCAGTACTTC.

This clone was recorded a few times. This rearrangement joins TRBV6-6 to TRBJ1-5; TRBD1 aligns across 9 bases. Germline V gives CDR1 MNHNY, CDR2 SVGAGI (reference sequence). The CDR3 sequence is 15 residues long. V was pared by 4 bases and J by 1 base, with 2 bases of the junction left unmatched. The CDR3 DNA sequence: TGTGCCAGCAGTTCGACAGGGGGGAGCAATCAGCCCCAGCATTTT. Translation gives CASSSTGGSNQPQHF.

The J gene is TRBJ2-1, the V gene TRBV5-6; D ambiguous. V was shortened by 1 base and J by 0 bases, with 5 bases between the two germline ends. There are 14 residues in the CDR3. Germline CDR1 and CDR2: SGHDT and YYEEEE. The CDR3 region has the DNA TGTGCCAGCAGCTTGTATAGCTCCTACAATGAGCAGTTCTTC. The encoded protein is CASSLYSSYNEQFF.

The chain employs TRBV14 and TRBJ2-1; D gene ambiguous. CDR1 and CDR2 (germline): SGHDN, FVKESK. The CDR3 totals 15 residues. Trimming cost V 0 bases and J 3 bases, with 9 bases left between them. This chain's CDR3 is CASSQDQSFYNEQFF. The DNA of the CDR3 is TGTGCCAGCAGCCAAGATCAGTCCTTCTACAATGAGCAGTTCTTC.

The chain employs TRBV2 and TRBJ1-1, with D possibly matching TRBD1 (5 bases). Germline V CDR1 and CDR2: SNHLY, FYNNEI. This CDR3 is built from 15 residues. Trimming stripped 9 bases from V and 7 bases from J, with 24 bases between. CDR3 in amino acids: CASRTGGVPSLEAFF. The CDR3 DNA follows: TGTGCCAGTAGGACTGGGGGGGTGCCCTCCCTTGAAGCTTTCTTT.

This chain uses TRBV7-2 with TRBJ2-7, with 11 nucleotides matching TRBD2. The junction had 3 bases not matched to a gene; V was cut back by 6 bases and J by 2 bases. The CDR3 is 14 amino acids. Germline V gives CDR1 SGHTA, CDR2 FQGNSA. The CDR3 bases are TGTGCCAGCAGAGTAGCGGGGGGGCCCTACGAGCAGTACTTC. The encoded protein is CASRVAGGPYEQYF.